Detailed here is one TCR beta chain. TCRdb ran MiXCR on the RT-PCR reads and lists one entry per CDR3 protein. The sample has about 960,000 distinct CDR3 sequences, approximately 18% seen once. This sample was included in a study of patients and donors after allogeneic stem cell transplantation. The CDR3 is 13 amino acids. CDR1 and CDR2 from the germline V gene are SEHNR and FQNEAQ (reference sequence). With V trimmed by 5 bases and J by 8 bases, 4 bases remained unmatched. The TCR sequence derives from a human donor who was either an allogeneic HSCT recipient or a stem cell or donor lymphocyte infusion donor (not recorded which). It is not recorded whose cells these are; they may come from a transplant donor. The V gene is TRBV7-9, the J gene TRBJ2-2, with 8 bases fitting TRBD1. Sequencing input: blood, either unsorted or a sorted T cell fraction (not recorded which). The CDR3 here is CASSAGQGGELFF. The CDR3 DNA reads as TGTGCCAGCAGCGCAGGACAGGGAGGGGAGCTGTTTTTT.